One T cell receptor (beta chain) is described in this entry. It has no known antigen specificity. Per-nucleotide qualities are absent, and no much larger clonotype sits a single base away. The sample originates from a study of blood T cell repertoires in COVID-19 (TCRdb year 2020). Regarding the complete study: Samples from collaborators originated in the United States, Italy and Spain and spanned both the acute and convalescent phases of COVID-19. HLA class I and class II types, where available, came from metadata supplied by the sample provider rather than from assay-based typing. Deeply sampled blood TCRbeta repertoires from subjects exposed to, actively infected with, or recovered from COVID-19 were included in the dataset. Samples were obtained from the ongoing ImmuneRACE study (first 160 participants) and from roughly 1,300 subjects provided by 6 global collaborators. The material from the prospective study consisted of cDNA or gDNA derived from T cells, B-cell-depleted T cells, or PBMCs. Sample metadata almost always included a de-identified subject ID, COVID-19 status, age in years and sex. The repertoires were released in a freely available public database meant as a resource for research on the immune response to SARS-CoV-2.

TCRbeta CDR3 regions were amplified from genomic DNA by means of the immunoSEQ Assay, a bias-controlled multiplex PCR. As for how the authors treated the data: Nucleated cell counts per sample were estimated from amplification of reference gene primers within the assay. To quantify the absolute abundance of each unique TCRbeta CDR3 rearrangement, sequence reads were collapsed and filtered. For each sample, productive Simpson clonality was calculated by taking the square root of Simpson's diversity index across productive rearrangements. Sourced from immuneACCESS, this table was stored by TCRdb with only in-frame sequences that have V and J called. A share of the clones is absent; for the studies checked, an unresolved V gene accounts for under half, and the remainder has no known explanation. Clonal size and the V and J genes are those of that table, whereas D and trimming came from the DNA. This sample lists 70,000 or so clones; around 89% were detected once. The ten largest clones add up to about 7% of the sample.

The CDR3 covers 15 residues, taking in both the cysteine and the phenylalanine. Of all the DNA, just the CDR3 is kept, 45 bases in frame from base 1. CDR1 and CDR2 were assigned from the germline V gene as ENHRY and SYGVKD. Trimmed from V: 3 bases; trimmed from J: 2 bases; junction bases lacking a gene match: 1. The collaborating institutions used their own protocols to collect whole blood in K2EDTA tubes. For TCRbeta analysis, collaborators shipped samples as frozen whole blood, isolated PBMCs, or DNA extracted from either of those sample types. Study-wide conclusions, independent of this receptor: The quantity of clinical and demographic metadata differed by source and by participant and was supplied without curation.

This sequence originates from a woman at least 80 years old with active COVID-19. The sequenced sample consisted of peripheral blood. Recombination joined TRBV10-3 with TRBJ2-2, with 9 bases in between that match TRBD1. The CDR3 amino acid sequence is: CAISETGGNTGELFF. In nucleotides, the sequence is TGTGCCATCAGTGAAACAGGGGGCAACACCGGGGAGCTGTTTTTT.